This is a list of T cell receptor beta chains from one sample in a study of blood T cells in healthy people across ages. TCRdb recomputed calls from the 5' RACE reads with MiXCR, one row per CDR3 protein. The table has about 1.8 million distinct CDR3 sequences, 40% to 55% seen once; the top ten hold approximately 2.1%. Sequenced: blood. These receptors were collected from a woman in her 40s in good health. The CDR3 runs from the conserved cysteine through the conserved F or W. The D gene is left open where the match is weak.

J | D | V | CDR3
TRBJ1-2 | TRBD1 | TRBV4-3 | CASSQDRGQGNDGYTF
TRBJ2-7 | TRBD2 | TRBV20-1 | CSAISGSLYEQYF
TRBJ2-4 | NA | TRBV7-6 | CASSLRWGGVGNIQYF
TRBJ1-5 | NA | TRBV6-2/TRBV6-3 | CASSYSPGPRQPQHF
TRBJ2-5 | NA | TRBV5-1 | CASSLDVGGTQYF
TRBJ2-2 | NA | TRBV29-1 | CSVDRGNGAGELFF
TRBJ2-3 | TRBD2 | TRBV6-6 | CASGSRAGASDTQYF
TRBJ1-4 | TRBD1 | TRBV5-1 | CASGQGTTNEKLFF
TRBJ2-7 | TRBD1 | TRBV6-5 | CASSYSSPGGYEQYF
TRBJ2-3 | NA | TRBV5-6 | CASSLVTGNTDTQYF